This is a list of T cell receptor beta chains from one sample in a study of OX40 agonist ivuxolimab in advanced cancers. Repertoires were generated with immunoSEQ multiplex PCR, while TCRdb's copy carries only in-frame clones and drops some. The data show 60,000 to 65,000 clones, 80% to 90% seen once. Sequenced here: CD4+ or CD8+ T cells sorted from blood, sampled in a trial of the OX40 agonist ivuxolimab. These receptors were collected from an adult with an advanced solid tumor such as melanoma, head and neck, liver or kidney cancer. CDR3s include the opening cysteine and the closing phenylalanine or tryptophan.

TRBV2	TRBJ2-4	CASFRGHPLAKNIQYF
TRBV5-1	TRBJ1-2	CASSLERNGYTF
TRBV27	TRBJ2-6	CASSSGKYVSGANVLTF
TRBV10-3	TRBJ2-2	CAISGGLALNTGELFF
TRBV7-3	TRBJ1-5	CASSLEAPLISNQPQHF
TRBV2	TRBJ1-5	CASTIGPGNQPQHF
TRBV7-2	TRBJ1-2	CASSLQSGANYGYTF
TRBV27	TRBJ2-7	CASSRVFRGHEQYF
TRBV4-2	TRBJ2-1	CASSQTGINEQFF
TRBV6-5	TRBJ1-5	CASSYGGYNQPQHF
TRBV5-5	TRBJ2-7	CASSFTSSYEQYF
TRBV7-9	TRBJ2-3	CAGQGTGGADTQYF
TRBV7-2	TRBJ2-5	CASSFQGGGETQYF
TRBV6-6	TRBJ2-1	CASSLLTGTLSEQFF
TRBV15	TRBJ1-5	CATSRVAYSNQPQHF
TRBV5-4	TRBJ2-5	CASRAGLAGEAETQYF
TRBV11-2	TRBJ2-1	CASSLGWRGSYNEQFF
TRBV11-3	TRBJ2-1	CASSLEGALSYNEQFF
TRBV5-5	TRBJ2-5	CASSSSPVDGETQYF
TRBV7-2	TRBJ2-5	CASSSTGLGFGETQYF
TRBV10-3	TRBJ2-2	CAISDYDRGTGELFF
TRBV27	TRBJ1-1	CASRTGTINTEAFF
TRBV6-1	TRBJ2-7	CASRRASHEQYF
TRBV5-4	TRBJ2-3	CASSLAVVSTDTQYF
TRBV19	TRBJ2-2	CASSRITSGSRAGELFF
TRBV5-1	TRBJ2-7	CASSPTLGYEQYF
TRBV13	TRBJ1-2	CATRTLRLYGYTF
TRBV5-1	TRBJ2-5	CASSSGTSGIETQYF
TRBV2	TRBJ2-3	CASSWTSETDTQYF
TRBV5-6	TRBJ1-6	CASSSFIFNSPLHF
TRBV6-6	TRBJ1-2	CASSYGPRSVYGYTF
TRBV7-6	TRBJ2-7	CASSTSPGTGVGEQYF
TRBV28	TRBJ2-5	CASSQTPGETQYF
TRBV7-8	TRBJ1-5	CASSTGTGLQPQHF
TRBV5-4	TRBJ2-2	CASSLGASGTGELFF
TRBV6-4	TRBJ1-2	CASSDHGGSNYGYTF
TRBV28	TRBJ1-5	CASSWGNQPQHF
TRBV27	TRBJ2-1	CASSLFGQGSYNEQFF